The 27 T cell receptor beta chains below come from one sample, sequenced in a study of blood T cell repertoires in COVID-19. The repertoire was sequenced with immunoSEQ multiplex PCR; TCRdb's copy has only in-frame clones and lacks some. The sample has roughly 280,000 clones; 80% to 90% are singletons. Source material: PBMCs or T cells enriched from blood (not recorded which). Receptors originate from a woman aged 18-29 years who had recovered from COVID-19.

The gene calls are TRBV29-1 and TRBJ1-2; a possible D gene is TRBD1 (6 bases). The CDR3 is made up of 15 amino acids. Trimming shortened V by 6 bases and J by 2 bases, and 19 bases separated the two germline ends. The germline gives CDR1 SQVTM, CDR2 ANQGSEA. DNA for the CDR3: TGCAGCGTACGACAGGACCCGAACCTAAACTATGGCTACACCTTC. Translating it yields CSVRQDPNLNYGYTF.

This chain uses TRBV7-9 with TRBJ2-5; tentative D call: TRBD2 (5 bases). Germline values: CDR1 SEHNR, CDR2 FQNEAQ (reference sequence). V lost 5 bases and J lost 5, with 18 bases in between. The CDR3 covers 15 residues. CDR3 DNA: TGTGCCAGCAGCGGACTGGGCAGCAAAAGGGAGACCCAGTACTTC. The encoded protein is CASSGLGSKRETQYF.

This clone was recorded a few times. The J gene is TRBJ1-1, the V gene TRBV6-5; no definite D call. CDR1 is MNHEY, CDR2 SVGAGI, per germline. V gave up 8 bases and J gave up 0 bases, with 13 bases separating them. CDR3 length equals 14 residues. In DNA form, the CDR3 reads TGTGCCAGCCAGGCCAGAGCATTGAACACTGAAGCTTTCTTT. It encodes CASQARALNTEAFF.

The chain carries TRBV19 and TRBJ1-2; perhaps TRBD1 as D (6 bases). Germline V gives CDR1 LNHDA, CDR2 SQIVND (reference sequence). The length of the CDR3 is 15 residues. Trimming removed 1 base at V and 8 bases at J, with 17 bases between. For the CDR3, the DNA is TGTGCCAGTAGTATAGCCCCTACAGGGAAACTGGGCTACACCTTC. Protein sequence: CASSIAPTGKLGYTF.

The chain couples TRBV15 to TRBJ1-2; no clear D gene. Germline assignment: CDR1 LNHNV and CDR2 YYDKDF (reference sequence). The CDR3 has 14 residues. Trimming left V 2 bases short and J 7 bases short, with 14 bases between. Here the CDR3 DNA reads TGTGCCACCAGCAGAATCCGACGGGAGCTTGGCTACACCTTC. It codes for CATSRIRRELGYTF.

DNA for the CDR3: TGTGCCAGCAGTTACAACCCAGCGGGGGAAGAGACCCAGTACTTC. This gives the protein CASSYNPAGEETQYF. The chain couples TRBV6-2 or TRBV6-3 to TRBJ2-5; 8 nucleotides match TRBD2. V lost 2 bases, J lost 3 bases, and 5 bases stayed unmatched. The germline V gene encodes CDR1 MNHEY and CDR2 SVGEGT. The CDR3 runs 15 residues.

The chain links TRBV7-6 to TRBJ2-7; the D gene is possibly TRBD2 (6 bases). CDR1 and CDR2 (germline): SGHVS, FNYEAQ. Trimming took off 0 bases at V and 7 bases at J, with 10 bases between the two ends. The CDR3 totals 13 residues. The CDR3 sequence is CASSLARGEEQYF. DNA for the CDR3: TGTGCCAGCAGCTTAGCGCGGGGCGAAGAGCAGTACTTC.

The J gene is TRBJ1-1, the V gene TRBV5-1; D is unclear. Germline V gene data show CDR1 as SGHRS and CDR2 as YFSETQ. The V and J ends lost 3 bases and 2 bases respectively, with 8 bases between them. CDR3 length: 13 residues. The CDR3 loop reads CASSYIGNTEAFF. Written as DNA, the CDR3 is TGCGCCAGCAGCTACATTGGTAACACTGAAGCTTTCTTT.

Here the CDR3 DNA reads TGTGCCAGCAGCTTAGTAGCTGCCTACGAGCAGTACTTC. Residues: CASSLVAAYEQYF. V is TRBV11-2 and J is TRBJ2-7; unclear D gene. Germline assignment: CDR1 SGHAT and CDR2 FQNNGV. This CDR3 is 13 amino acids long. V shed 1 base and J shed 2 bases, with 6 bases lying between them.

V and J are TRBV7-9 and TRBJ1-1, with D maybe TRBD1 (6 bases). The V gene's germline CDR1 is SEHNR and CDR2 FQNEAQ (reference sequence). The germline V and J ends were trimmed by 4 bases and 3 bases, with 15 bases remaining between them. The CDR3 runs to 15 residues. CDR3 nucleotides: TGTGCCAGCAGCTCAGCAGGGGCGGGGGACACTGAAGCTTTCTTT. Translating it yields CASSSAGAGDTEAFF.

This clone has a handful of counts. The chain uses TRBV28 and TRBJ1-5, with 12 bases identical to TRBD1. Looked up from germline, CDR1 is MDHEN and CDR2 is SYDVKM. This CDR3 comprises 15 residues. V lost 6 bases, J lost 7 bases, and 7 bases stayed unmatched. CDR3 DNA: TGTGCCAGCAGCCAGACCGGGACAGGGGGCCAGCCCCAGCATTTT. Protein product: CASSQTGTGGQPQHF.

V is TRBV19 and J is TRBJ1-1, with 11 bases fitting TRBD1. The length of the CDR3 is 16 residues. Germline V gives CDR1 LNHDA, CDR2 SQIVND (reference sequence). The ends lost 2 bases at V and 4 bases at J; junction bases unmatched: 6. CDR3 bases: TGTGCCAGTAGTATACTGAGGACAGGGGGCGCCACTGAAGCTTTCTTT. Protein sequence: CASSILRTGGATEAFF.

J is TRBJ2-7 and V is TRBV4-2; D may be TRBD2 (6 bases). The CDR3 is 15 amino acids. V lost 3 bases and J 3 bases, leaving 15 bases between the germline ends. Germline V gene data show CDR1 as LGHNA and CDR2 as YNFKEQ. The CDR3 DNA reads TGTGCCAGCAGCCACTGGATCGGGGAGGACTACGAGCAGTACTTC. Encoded protein: CASSHWIGEDYEQYF.

This chain links TRBV3-1 (or the pseudogene TRBV3-2) with TRBJ1-2; TRBD1 agrees at 7 bases. The germline V gene has CDR1 LGHDT and CDR2 YNNKEL (reference sequence). The V segment lost 1 base and the J segment 6 bases; nucleotides outside the gene matches: 2. The CDR3 consists of 13 residues. The CDR3 sequence: CASSQARGNGYTF. In DNA, the CDR3 is TGTGCCAGCAGCCAAGCCAGGGGGAATGGCTACACCTTC.

The chain uses TRBV19 and TRBJ1-1, with 9 bases aligning to TRBD1. The V segment lost 3 bases and the J segment 2 bases; nucleotides outside the gene matches: 4. This CDR3 spans 15 amino acids. CDR1 is LNHDA and CDR2 is SQIVND in the germline V gene (reference sequence). Here the CDR3 DNA reads TGTGCCAGTAGTATGGGACAGGGAATAAACACTGAAGCTTTCTTT. Translating it yields CASSMGQGINTEAFF.

The rearrangement uses TRBV5-5 and TRBJ2-3; maybe TRBD2 (6 bases). V was pared by 4 bases and J by 0 bases, with 12 bases between. The CDR3 has 15 residues. Germline-derived CDR1 and CDR2 are SGHKS and YYEKEE (reference sequence). This chain's CDR3 is CASSLGGLSTDTQYF. The CDR3 nucleotides are TGTGCCAGCAGCCTGGGGGGACTGAGCACAGATACGCAGTATTTT. Based on the CDR3 plus reference TRBV5-5 and TRBJ2-3, the full variable domain is DAGVTQSPTHLIKTRGQQVTLRCSPISGHKSVSWYQQVLGQGPQFIFQYYEKEERGRGNFPDRFSARQFPNYSSELNVNALLLGDSALYLCASSLGGLSTDTQYFGPGTRLTVL.

The V and J genes are TRBV2 and TRBJ2-5, with D possibly TRBD1 on 5 matching bases. Per germline, CDR1 SNHLY and CDR2 FYNNEI. The CDR3 is made up of 12 amino acids. Trimming took 7 bases from V and 5 from J, leaving 11 bases between them. The CDR3 DNA reads TGTGCCAGCACACTCAGGGATGAGACCCAGTACTTC. This translates into CASTLRDETQYF.

This chain joins TRBV20-1 and TRBJ1-1, with D tentatively TRBD1 (5 bases). The CDR3 length is 11 residues. V gave up 6 bases and J gave up 6 bases, with 11 bases separating them. Looked up from germline, CDR1 is DFQATT and CDR2 is SNEGSKA (reference sequence). Written as DNA, the CDR3 is TGCAGTGCCTCACGGGGGGCTGAAGCTTTCTTT. The encoded protein is CSASRGAEAFF.

The chain couples TRBV10-3 to TRBJ1-2; D possibly corresponds to TRBD1 (5 bases). In germline, CDR1 is ENHRY, CDR2 SYGVKD. V lost 7 bases to trimming and J lost 3 bases, with 12 bases between them. CDR3 length: 13 residues. The CDR3 coding sequence is TGTGCCATCAATCCCGGGGGGGACTATGGCTACACCTTC. This codes for CAINPGGDYGYTF.

The genes are TRBV5-1 and TRBJ1-1; TRBD1 matches at 9 bases. Germline V gene data show CDR1 as SGHRS and CDR2 as YFSETQ. There are 16 residues in the CDR3. Germline trimming cut 0 bases from V and 1 base from J; bases unmatched to any gene: 4. CDR3 in DNA: TGCGCCAGCAGCTTGGCCAGGGGACAGGGGAACACTGAAGCTTTCTTT. Its translation: CASSLARGQGNTEAFF.

J is TRBJ2-5 and V is TRBV9; D ambiguous. Per the germline V gene, CDR1 is SGDLS and CDR2 is YYNGEE. The ends were cut back, 0 bases at V and 0 bases at J, with 6 bases in the middle. The CDR3 runs 14 residues. In DNA, the CDR3 is TGTGCCAGCAGCGTAGAATCGTACCAAGAGACCCAGTACTTC. It codes for CASSVESYQETQYF.

This chain connects TRBV6-2 or TRBV6-3 to TRBJ2-5; 15 bases line up with TRBD2. The junction had 9 bases not matched to a gene; V was cut back by 5 bases and J by 5 bases. Germline CDR1 and CDR2: MNHEY and SVGEGT. The CDR3 has 17 residues. The CDR3 region is CASSGPGLAGGYETQYF. The CDR3 bases are TGTGCCAGCAGTGGCCCGGGACTAGCGGGGGGCTATGAGACCCAGTACTTC.

The genes are TRBV5-1 and TRBJ1-4; 10 positions agree with TRBD1. From germline, CDR1 is SGHRS and CDR2 YFSETQ. The CDR3 runs to 14 residues. J was trimmed by 7 bases and V by 5 bases; bases with no gene match: 5. The CDR3 DNA is TGCGCCAGCAGTCGCGGACAGGGGGGTGAAAAACTGTTTTTT. Its translation: CASSRGQGGEKLFF.

The CDR3 sequence: CASSLVDRGPYGYTF. CDR3 in DNA: TGTGCCAGCAGCTTGGTAGACAGGGGCCCTTATGGCTACACCTTC. The chain employs TRBV5-4 and TRBJ1-2, with TRBD1 matching over 8 bases. Germline lookup yields CDR1 SGHNT and CDR2 YYREEE (reference sequence). The CDR3 consists of 15 residues. V lost 0 bases to trimming and J lost 5 bases; unmatched junction nucleotides: 6.

The chain carries TRBV5-1 and TRBJ2-2, with D uncertain. The CDR3 has 15 residues. CDR1 SGHRS and CDR2 YFSETQ come from the germline V gene. V shed 0 bases and J shed 4 bases, with 10 bases lying between them. CDR3 in amino acids: CASSLGFTSTGELFF. DNA of the CDR3: TGCGCCAGCAGCTTGGGGTTCACGAGCACCGGGGAGCTGTTTTTT.

The chain combines TRBV5-1 with TRBJ2-3, with D possibly being TRBD2 (7 bases). Deletions cut 0 bases from V and 5 bases from J, with 16 bases between. CDR1 is SGHRS, CDR2 YFSETQ, per germline. CDR3 size: 16 residues. CDR3 coding DNA: TGCGCCAGCAGCTTGGTCGCGGGGGCCCTCGGAGATACGCAGTATTTT. This gives the protein CASSLVAGALGDTQYF.

The chain joins TRBV5-4 to TRBJ2-7; TRBD1 agrees at 7 bases. CDR1 is SGHNT, CDR2 YYREEE, per germline (reference sequence). The CDR3 runs to 13 residues. Trimming at V came to 4 bases and at J to 3 bases, leaving 4 bases not matched to a gene. In DNA, the CDR3 is TGTGCCAGCAGCCTGACAGGGATCTACGAGCAGTACTTC. The encoded protein is CASSLTGIYEQYF.